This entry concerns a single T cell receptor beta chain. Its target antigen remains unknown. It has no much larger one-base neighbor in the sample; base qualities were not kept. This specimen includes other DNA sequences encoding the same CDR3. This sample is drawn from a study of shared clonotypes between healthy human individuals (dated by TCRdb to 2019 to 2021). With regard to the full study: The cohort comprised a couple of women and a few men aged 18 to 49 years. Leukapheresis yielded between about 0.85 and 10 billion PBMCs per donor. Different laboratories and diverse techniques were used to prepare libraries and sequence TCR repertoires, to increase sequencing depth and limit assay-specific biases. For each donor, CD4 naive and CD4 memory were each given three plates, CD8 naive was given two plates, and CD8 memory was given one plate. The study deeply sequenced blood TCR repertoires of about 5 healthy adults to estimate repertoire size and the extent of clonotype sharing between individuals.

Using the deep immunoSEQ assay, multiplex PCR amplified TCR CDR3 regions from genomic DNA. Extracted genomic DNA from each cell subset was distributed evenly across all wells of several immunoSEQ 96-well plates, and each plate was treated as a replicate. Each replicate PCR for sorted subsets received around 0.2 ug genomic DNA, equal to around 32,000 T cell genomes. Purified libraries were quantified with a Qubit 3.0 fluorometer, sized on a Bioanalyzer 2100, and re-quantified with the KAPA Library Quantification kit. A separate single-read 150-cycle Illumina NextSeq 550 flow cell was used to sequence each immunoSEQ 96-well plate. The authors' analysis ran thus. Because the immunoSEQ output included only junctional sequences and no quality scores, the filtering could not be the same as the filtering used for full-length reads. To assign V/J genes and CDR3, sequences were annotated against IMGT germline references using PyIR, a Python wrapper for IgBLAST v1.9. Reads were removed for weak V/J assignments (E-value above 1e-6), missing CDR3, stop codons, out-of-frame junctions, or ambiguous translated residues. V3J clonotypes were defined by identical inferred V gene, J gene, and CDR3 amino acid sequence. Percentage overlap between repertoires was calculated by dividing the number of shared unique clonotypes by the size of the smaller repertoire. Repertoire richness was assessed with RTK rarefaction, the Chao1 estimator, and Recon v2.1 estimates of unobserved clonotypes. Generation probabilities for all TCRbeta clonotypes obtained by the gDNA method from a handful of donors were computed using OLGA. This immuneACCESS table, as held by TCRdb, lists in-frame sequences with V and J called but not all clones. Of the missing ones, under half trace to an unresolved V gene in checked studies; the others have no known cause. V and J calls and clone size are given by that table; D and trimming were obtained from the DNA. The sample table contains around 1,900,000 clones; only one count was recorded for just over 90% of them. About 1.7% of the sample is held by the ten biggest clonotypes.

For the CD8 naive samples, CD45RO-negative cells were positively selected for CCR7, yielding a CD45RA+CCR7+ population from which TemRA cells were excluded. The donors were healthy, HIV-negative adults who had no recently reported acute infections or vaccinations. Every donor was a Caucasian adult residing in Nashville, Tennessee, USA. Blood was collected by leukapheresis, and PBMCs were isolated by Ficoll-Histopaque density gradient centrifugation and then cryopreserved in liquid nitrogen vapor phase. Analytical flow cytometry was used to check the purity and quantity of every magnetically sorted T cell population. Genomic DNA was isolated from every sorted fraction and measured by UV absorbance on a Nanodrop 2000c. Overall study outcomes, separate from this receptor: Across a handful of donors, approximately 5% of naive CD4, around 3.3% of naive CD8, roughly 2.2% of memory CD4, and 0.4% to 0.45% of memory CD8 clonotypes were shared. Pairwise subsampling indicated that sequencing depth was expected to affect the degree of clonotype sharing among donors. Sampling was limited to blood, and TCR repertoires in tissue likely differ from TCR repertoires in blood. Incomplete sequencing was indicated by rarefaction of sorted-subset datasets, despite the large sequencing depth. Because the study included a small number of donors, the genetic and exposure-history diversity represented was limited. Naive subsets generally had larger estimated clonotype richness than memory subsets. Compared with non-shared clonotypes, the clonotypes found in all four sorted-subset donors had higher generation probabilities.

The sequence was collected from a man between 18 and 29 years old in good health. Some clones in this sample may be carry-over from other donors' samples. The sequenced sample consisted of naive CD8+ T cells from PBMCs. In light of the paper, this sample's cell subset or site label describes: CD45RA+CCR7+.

The CDR3 corresponds to CASSLLAGSYNEQFF. The DNA reads as follows: TGTGCCAGCAGCTTACTAGCGGGATCTTACAATGAGCAGTTCTTC. The chain couples TRBV7-2 to TRBJ2-1; TRBD2 fits 9 bases in the junction. CDR1 and CDR2 are drawn from the germline V gene: SGHTA, FQGNSA. V lost 2 bases and J lost 4 bases, and the count of bases not matched to a germline gene is 3. Reading from cysteine to phenylalanine, the CDR3 counts 15 amino acids. Kept here is only the CDR3 DNA, which spans 45 bases and is read in frame from base 1.